This T cell receptor (beta chain) was retrieved from a study of blood T cell repertoires in COVID-19. The wider study: Nucleic acid was either cDNA or gDNA, and it came from T cells, B-cell-depleted T cells, or PBMCs.

Participants came from fewer than 25 US areas, aged about 18 to 100 years. Recovery meant two consecutive negative NP/OP PCR tests, professional clearance, or resolved symptoms. This CDR3 has 16 residues. Germline CDR1 SGHRS, CDR2 YFSETQ. V lost 0 bases and J lost 0, with 9 bases in between. Per the original methods: For nucleated cells, counts were estimated from reference gene primer amplification. Sequenced by immunoSEQ multiplex PCR; TCRdb stores in-frame clones only, minus some. The D gene and trimming were derived from the DNA, and the V and J assignments and clone size from that table. The table lists 300,000 or so clones, approximately 84% of them singletons.

The chain uses TRBV5-1 and TRBJ2-2, with TRBD2 as a possible D gene (6 bases). The sequence was obtained from a woman aged 30 to 39 who had recovered from COVID-19. Sequences were obtained from PBMCs or T cells enriched from blood (not recorded which). CDR3 amino acids: CASSLDSGANTGELFF. The DNA for the CDR3 is TGCGCCAGCAGCTTGGATTCGGGAGCGAACACCGGGGAGCTGTTTTTT.